This T cell receptor (beta chain) is drawn from a study of T cell responses to AZD1222 COVID-19 vaccine. Here immunoSEQ multiplex PCR was the method, and the copy in TCRdb shows in-frame clones only, minus some. The sample consists of 99,000 or so clones, 86% of them appearing once. The source is an adult who received the MenACWY meningococcal vaccine as a control. This sample comprised peripheral blood, obtained 28 days after the second dose of the MenACWY control vaccine.

CDR3 protein: CASSLGARGRGQPQHF. The CDR3 nucleotides read TGTGCCAGCAGCTTAGGTGCCAGGGGCCGGGGTCAGCCCCAGCATTTT. V and J are TRBV13 and TRBJ1-5; a weak D match, TRBD1 (6 bases). This CDR3 has 16 residues. V shed 0 bases and J shed 6 bases, with 15 bases lying between them. Germline V gene lookup returns CDR1 PRHDT and CDR2 FYEKMQ (reference sequence).